The T cell receptor beta chain described here comes from a study of cytomegalovirus exposure and HLA in healthy donors. Whole-study findings and limits: A further, later analysis showed that HLA-associated TCR beta chains (compared with equally common others) were more clonally expanded. Sequences of the TCR beta chain were said to predict the HLA-A and HLA-B alleles of most subjects accurately.

13 Jbeta primers and 60 Vbeta primers were used for the PCR. Assay used: immunoSEQ multiplex PCR; TCRdb lists only in-frame clones, some missing. The top ten clones hold around 1.3% of a sample with approximately 120,000 clones, around three quarters of them seen once. V shed 2 bases, J shed 6 bases, and the junction held 6 bases outside the gene matches. CDR1 is LNHNV, CDR2 YYDKDF, per germline (reference sequence). This CDR3 spans 16 amino acids. Concerning this clone itself: Its antigen remains unidentified.

This receptor was obtained from a female donor in good health and CMV-seronegative. Material for sequencing was PBMCs. The gene calls are TRBV15 and TRBJ1-5, with 11 bases identical to TRBD1. CDR3 coding DNA: TGTGCCACCAGCAGACCGGTGGGACAGGGGGGTCAGCCCCAGCATTTT. This sequence encodes CATSRPVGQGGQPQHF.